This T cell receptor beta chain stems from a study of blood T cell repertoires in COVID-19. This CDR3 has 16 residues. V dropped 5 bases and J dropped 0; count of bases not matched to a gene: 8. Germline loops: CDR1 SQVTM, CDR2 ANQGSEA. In the original processing: Amplifying reference gene primers gave estimates of nucleated cell counts. The table came from immunoSEQ multiplex PCR; TCRdb's copy has only in-frame clones and leaves some out. V, J and clone size were drawn from that table, and D and trimming were deduced from the DNA. The sample yields around 170,000 clones, around 83% seen once. The gene calls are TRBV29-1 and TRBJ2-5; 11 positions match TRBD2. Specimen: peripheral blood. The receptor's source is a human donor in a cohort sampled during active COVID-19. Written as DNA, the CDR3 is TGCAGCGTTTCCGGGACTAGCGGAACGTACCAAGAGACCCAGTACTTC. It is translated as CSVSGTSGTYQETQYF.